The next 2 T cell receptor beta chains were all read from a single sample in a study of cytomegalovirus exposure and HLA in healthy donors (dated 2017 in TCRdb). Receptors were amplified or captured by the immunoSEQ multiplex PCR assay. For the multiplex PCR, a mixture combining 60 forward primers for TCR Vbeta segments and 13 reverse primers for TCR Jbeta segments was used. TCRdb carries this immuneACCESS record with in-frame sequences only. Its versions omit some clonotypes, under half of them owing to an unresolved V gene in the studies checked, with the rest unexplained. Counted in this sample were some 100,000 clones; more than 75% of them appeared once. The ten largest clones take up under 5% of the sample. Source material: PBMCs. The receptors here all came from a woman between 45 and 65 years old in good health and CMV-seropositive.

The V gene is TRBV11-2, the J gene TRBJ2-7; possibly TRBD1 for D (6 bases). CDR1 and CDR2 from the germline V gene are SGHAT and FQNNGV. The CDR3 extends over 15 amino acids. Trimming shortened V by 0 bases and J by 5 bases, and 14 bases separated the two germline ends. The CDR3, as DNA: TGTGCCAGCAGCTTAGATCCGTGGGACATCGACGAGCAGTACTTC. This sequence encodes CASSLDPWDIDEQYF. Combining the CDR3 with reference TRBV11-2 and TRBJ2-7 gives the whole variable domain EAGVAQSPRYKIIEKRQSVAFWCNPISGHATLYWYQQILGQGPKLLIQFQNNGVVDDSQLPKDRFSAERLKGVDSTLKIQPAKLEDSAVYLCASSLDPWDIDEQYFGPGTRLTVT.

V gene TRBV29-1 combines with J gene TRBJ2-5, with 9 positions matching TRBD1. TRBJ2-7 matches the DNA end more closely, so the J call is doubtful. Germline V gene data show CDR1 as SQVTM and CDR2 as ANQGSEA. This CDR3 has 13 amino acids. The chain's CDR3 is CSARDREKPEQYF. CDR3 bases: TGCAGCGCCCGGGACAGGGAAAAGCCCGAGCAGTACTTC.